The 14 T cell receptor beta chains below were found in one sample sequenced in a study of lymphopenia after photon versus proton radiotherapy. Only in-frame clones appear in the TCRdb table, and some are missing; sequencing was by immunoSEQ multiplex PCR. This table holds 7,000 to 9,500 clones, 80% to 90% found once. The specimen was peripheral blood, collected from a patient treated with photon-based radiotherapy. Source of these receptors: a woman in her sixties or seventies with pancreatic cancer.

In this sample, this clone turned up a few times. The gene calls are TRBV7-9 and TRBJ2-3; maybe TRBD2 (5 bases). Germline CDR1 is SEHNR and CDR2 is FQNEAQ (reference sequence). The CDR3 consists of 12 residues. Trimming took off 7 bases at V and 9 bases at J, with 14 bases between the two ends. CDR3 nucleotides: TGTGCCAGCACCACTGGGAGTAACACGCAGTATTTT. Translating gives CASTTGSNTQYF.

The CDR3 loop reads CASSSRENSGGLYNEQFF. The CDR3 nucleotides read TGTGCCAGCAGCTCGAGGGAAAATAGCGGGGGCCTTTACAATGAGCAGTTCTTC. This chain joins TRBV5-6 and TRBJ2-1, with 9 positions matching TRBD2. CDR3 length: 18 amino acids. CDR1 and CDR2 (germline): SGHDT, YYEEEE. V was clipped by 3 bases and J by 4 bases; unmatched bases: 14.

The CDR3 reads CASSPLGGVGNTIYF. CDR3 in DNA: TGCGCCAGCAGCCCCCTAGGGGGGGTGGGAAACACCATATATTTT. This chain connects TRBV4-1 to TRBJ1-3; D is possibly TRBD1 (6 bases). Germline CDR1 reads MGHRA; CDR2 reads YSYEKL. The germline V and J ends were trimmed by 4 bases and 4 bases, with 14 bases remaining between them. CDR3 length equals 15 residues.

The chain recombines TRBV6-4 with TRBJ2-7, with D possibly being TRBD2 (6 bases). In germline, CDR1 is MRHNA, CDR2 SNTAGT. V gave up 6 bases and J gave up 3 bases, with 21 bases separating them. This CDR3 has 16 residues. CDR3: CASSSRSNSGLYEQYF. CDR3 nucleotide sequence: TGTGCCAGCAGCTCCCGAAGTAATAGCGGCCTCTACGAGCAGTACTTC.

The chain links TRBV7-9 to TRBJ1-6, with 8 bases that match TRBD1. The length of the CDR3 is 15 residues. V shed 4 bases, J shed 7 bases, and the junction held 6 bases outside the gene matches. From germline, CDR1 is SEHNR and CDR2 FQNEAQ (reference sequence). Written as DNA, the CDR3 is TGTGCCAGCAGCTCCCTGACAGGGGCCAATTCACCCCTCCACTTT. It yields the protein CASSSLTGANSPLHF.

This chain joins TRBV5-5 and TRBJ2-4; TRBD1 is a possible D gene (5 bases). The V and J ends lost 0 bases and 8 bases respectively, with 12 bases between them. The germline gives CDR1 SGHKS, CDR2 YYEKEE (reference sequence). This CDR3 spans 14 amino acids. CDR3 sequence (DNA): TGTGCCAGCAGCTTGGGACCCATGACAGACATTCAGTACTTC. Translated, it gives CASSLGPMTDIQYF.

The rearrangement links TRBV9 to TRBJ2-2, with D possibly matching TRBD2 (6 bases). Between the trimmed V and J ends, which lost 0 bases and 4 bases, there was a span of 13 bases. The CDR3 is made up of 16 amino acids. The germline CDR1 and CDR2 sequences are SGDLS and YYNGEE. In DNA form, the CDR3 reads TGTGCCAGCAGCGTAGACGGGGGAGTTGGCACCGGGGAGCTGTTTTTT. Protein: CASSVDGGVGTGELFF.

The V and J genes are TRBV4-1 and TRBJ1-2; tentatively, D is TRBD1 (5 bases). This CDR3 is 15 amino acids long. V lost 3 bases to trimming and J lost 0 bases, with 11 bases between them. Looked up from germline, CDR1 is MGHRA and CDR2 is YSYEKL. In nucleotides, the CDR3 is TGCGCCAGCAGCCACCGGGGACTTTCTAACTATGGCTACACCTTC. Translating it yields CASSHRGLSNYGYTF.

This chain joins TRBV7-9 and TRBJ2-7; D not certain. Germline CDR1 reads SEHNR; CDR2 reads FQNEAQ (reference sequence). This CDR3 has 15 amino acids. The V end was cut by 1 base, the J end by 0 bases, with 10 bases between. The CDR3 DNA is TGTGCCAGCAGCTTAGGGGTCGTCAGCTCCTACGAGCAGTACTTC. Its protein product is CASSLGVVSSYEQYF.

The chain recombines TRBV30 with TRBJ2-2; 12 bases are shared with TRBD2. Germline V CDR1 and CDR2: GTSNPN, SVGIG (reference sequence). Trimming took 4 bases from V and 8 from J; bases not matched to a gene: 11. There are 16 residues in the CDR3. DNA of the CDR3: TGTGCCTGGACCCTTGGGGGACTAGCGGGTTTAGGGGAGCTGTTTTTT. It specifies CAWTLGGLAGLGELFF.

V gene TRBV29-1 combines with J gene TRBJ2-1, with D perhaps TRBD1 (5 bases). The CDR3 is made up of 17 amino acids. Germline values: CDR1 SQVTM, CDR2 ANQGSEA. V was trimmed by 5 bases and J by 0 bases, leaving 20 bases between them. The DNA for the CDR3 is TGCAGCGTTCTGTGGTATGTAGGGGAAAGCTCCTACAATGAGCAGTTCTTC. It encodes CSVLWYVGESSYNEQFF.

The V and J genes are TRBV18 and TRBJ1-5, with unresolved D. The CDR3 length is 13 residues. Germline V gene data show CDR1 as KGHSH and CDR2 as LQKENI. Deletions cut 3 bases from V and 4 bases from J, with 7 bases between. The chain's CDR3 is CASSPDRNQPQHF. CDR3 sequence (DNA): TGTGCCAGCTCACCGGATAGGAATCAGCCCCAGCATTTT.

The CDR3 region has the DNA TGTGCCAGTAGGGCCAAAGGAGGGGAAAAACTGTTTTTT. Its protein product is CASRAKGGEKLFF. This chain joins TRBV19 and TRBJ1-4; D gene uncertain. Between the trimmed V and J ends, which lost 6 bases and 8 bases, there was a span of 13 bases. Germline V gives CDR1 LNHDA, CDR2 SQIVND (reference sequence). The CDR3 has 13 residues.

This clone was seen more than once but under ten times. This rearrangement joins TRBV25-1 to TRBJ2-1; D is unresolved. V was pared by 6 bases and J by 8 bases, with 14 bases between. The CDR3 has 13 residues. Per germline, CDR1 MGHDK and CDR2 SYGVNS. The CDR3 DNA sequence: TGTGCCAGCAGAGAACCCCTAGGAGATGAGCAGTTCTTC. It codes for CASREPLGDEQFF.